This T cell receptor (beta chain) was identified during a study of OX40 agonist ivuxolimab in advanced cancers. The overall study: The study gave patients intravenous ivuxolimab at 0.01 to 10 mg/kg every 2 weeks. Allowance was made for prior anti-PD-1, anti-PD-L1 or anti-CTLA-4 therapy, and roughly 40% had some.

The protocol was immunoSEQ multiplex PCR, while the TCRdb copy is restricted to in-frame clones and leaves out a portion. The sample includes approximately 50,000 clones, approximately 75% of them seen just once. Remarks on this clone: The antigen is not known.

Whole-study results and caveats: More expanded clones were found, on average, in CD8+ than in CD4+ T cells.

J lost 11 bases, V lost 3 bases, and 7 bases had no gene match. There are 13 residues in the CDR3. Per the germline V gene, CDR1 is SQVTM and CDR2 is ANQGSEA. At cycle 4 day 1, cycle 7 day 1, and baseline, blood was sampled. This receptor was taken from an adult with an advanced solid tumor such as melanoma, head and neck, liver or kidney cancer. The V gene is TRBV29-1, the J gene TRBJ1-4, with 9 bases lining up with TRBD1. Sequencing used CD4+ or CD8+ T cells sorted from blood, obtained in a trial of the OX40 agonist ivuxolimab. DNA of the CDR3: TGCAGCGTTGAGAGCGGACAGGGGAGGAAACTGTTTTTT. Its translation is CSVESGQGRKLFF.